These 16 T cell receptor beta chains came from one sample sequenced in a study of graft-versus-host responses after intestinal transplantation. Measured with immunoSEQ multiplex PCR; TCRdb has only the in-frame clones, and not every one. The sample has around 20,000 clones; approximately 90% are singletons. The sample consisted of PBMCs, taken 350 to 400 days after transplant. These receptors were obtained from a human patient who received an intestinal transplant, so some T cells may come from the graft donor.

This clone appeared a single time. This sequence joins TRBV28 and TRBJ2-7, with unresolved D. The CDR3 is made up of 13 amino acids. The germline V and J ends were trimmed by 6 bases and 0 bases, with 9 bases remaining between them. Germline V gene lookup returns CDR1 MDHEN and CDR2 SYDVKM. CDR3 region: CASRDQFSYEQYF. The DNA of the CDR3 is TGTGCCAGCAGGGACCAATTCTCCTACGAGCAGTACTTC.

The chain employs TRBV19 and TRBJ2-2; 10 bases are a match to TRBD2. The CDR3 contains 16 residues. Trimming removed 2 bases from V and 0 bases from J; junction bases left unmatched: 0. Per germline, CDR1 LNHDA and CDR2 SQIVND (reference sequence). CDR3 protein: CASSISGGANTGELFF. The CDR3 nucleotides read TGTGCCAGTAGTATAAGCGGGGGGGCGAACACCGGGGAGCTGTTTTTT.

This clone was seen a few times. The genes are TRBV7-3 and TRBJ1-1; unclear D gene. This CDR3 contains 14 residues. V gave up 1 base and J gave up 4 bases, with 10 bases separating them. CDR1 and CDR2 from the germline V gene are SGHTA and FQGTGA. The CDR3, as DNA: TGTGCCAGCAGCTTAAATGTCTGGGGCACTGAAGCTTTCTTT. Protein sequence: CASSLNVWGTEAFF.

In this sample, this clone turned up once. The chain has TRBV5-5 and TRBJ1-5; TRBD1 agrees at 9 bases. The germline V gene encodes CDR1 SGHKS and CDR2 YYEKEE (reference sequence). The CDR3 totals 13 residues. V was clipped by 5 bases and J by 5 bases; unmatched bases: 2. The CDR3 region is CASRGQGYQPQHF. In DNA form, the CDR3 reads TGTGCCAGCAGGGGACAGGGTTATCAGCCCCAGCATTTT.

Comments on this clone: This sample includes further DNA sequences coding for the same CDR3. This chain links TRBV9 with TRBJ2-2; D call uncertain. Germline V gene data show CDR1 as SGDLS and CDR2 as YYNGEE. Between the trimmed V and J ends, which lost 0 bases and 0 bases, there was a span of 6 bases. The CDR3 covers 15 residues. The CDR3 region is CASSVVGANTGELFF. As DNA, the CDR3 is TGTGCCAGCAGCGTAGTTGGGGCGAACACCGGGGAGCTGTTTTTT.

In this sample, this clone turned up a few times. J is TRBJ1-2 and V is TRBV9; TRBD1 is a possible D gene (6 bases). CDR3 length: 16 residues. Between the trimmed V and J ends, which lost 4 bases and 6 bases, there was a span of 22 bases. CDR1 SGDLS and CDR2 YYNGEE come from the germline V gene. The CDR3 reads CASSPQGSTGPHGYTF. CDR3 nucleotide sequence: TGTGCCAGCAGCCCCCAGGGTTCGACAGGCCCGCATGGCTACACCTTC.

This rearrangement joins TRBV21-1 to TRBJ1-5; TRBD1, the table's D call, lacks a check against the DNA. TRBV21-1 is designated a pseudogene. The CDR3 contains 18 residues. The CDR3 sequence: CASSKCGRGAYSNQPQHF. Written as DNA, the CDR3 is TGTGCCAGCAGCAAATGTGGCAGGGGAGCCTATAGCAATCAGCCCCAGCATTTT.

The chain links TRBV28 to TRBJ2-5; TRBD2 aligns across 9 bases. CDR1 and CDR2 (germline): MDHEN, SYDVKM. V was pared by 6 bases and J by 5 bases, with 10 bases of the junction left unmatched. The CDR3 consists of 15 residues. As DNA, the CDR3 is TGTGCCAGCAGCCCGGGGACTAGCCGGGCGGAGACCCAGTACTTC. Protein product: CASSPGTSRAETQYF.

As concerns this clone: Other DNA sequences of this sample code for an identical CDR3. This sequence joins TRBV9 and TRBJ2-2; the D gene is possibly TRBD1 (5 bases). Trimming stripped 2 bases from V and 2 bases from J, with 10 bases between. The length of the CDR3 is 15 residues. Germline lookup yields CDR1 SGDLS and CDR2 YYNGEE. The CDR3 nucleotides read TGTGCCAGCAGCGTGGTAGGGGCCAACACCGGGGAGCTGTTTTTT. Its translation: CASSVVGANTGELFF.

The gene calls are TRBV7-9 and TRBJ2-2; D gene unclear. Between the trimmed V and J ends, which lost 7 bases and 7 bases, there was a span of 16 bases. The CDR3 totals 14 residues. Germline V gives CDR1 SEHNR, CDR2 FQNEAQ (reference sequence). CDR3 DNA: TGTGCCAGCACCATAAAGACGGGCAGCGGGGAGCTGTTTTTT. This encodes CASTIKTGSGELFF.

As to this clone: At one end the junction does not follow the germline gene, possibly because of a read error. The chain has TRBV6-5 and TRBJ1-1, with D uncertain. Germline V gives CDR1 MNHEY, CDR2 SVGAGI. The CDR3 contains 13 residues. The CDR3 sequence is CAGSYGRTTEAFF. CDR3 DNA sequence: TGTGCCGGCAGTTATGGTAGGACCACTGAAGCTTTCTTT.

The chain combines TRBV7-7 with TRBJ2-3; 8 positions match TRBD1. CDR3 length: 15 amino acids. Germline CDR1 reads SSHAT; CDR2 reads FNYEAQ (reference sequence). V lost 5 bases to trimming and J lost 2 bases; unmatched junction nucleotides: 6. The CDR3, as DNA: TGTGCCAGCAGCCCTGGACAGGGACCCACAGATACGCAGTATTTT. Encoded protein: CASSPGQGPTDTQYF.

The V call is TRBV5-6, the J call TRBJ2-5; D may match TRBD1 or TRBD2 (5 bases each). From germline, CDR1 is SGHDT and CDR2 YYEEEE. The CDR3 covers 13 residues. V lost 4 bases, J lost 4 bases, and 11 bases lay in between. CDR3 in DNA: TGTGCCAGCAGCCCCCGGGACGGAGAGACCCAGTACTTC. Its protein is CASSPRDGETQYF.

As DNA, the CDR3 is TGTGCCAGCAGCCTGCCCGGGCCCCACAATGAGCAGTTCTTC. Its protein is CASSLPGPHNEQFF. This chain uses TRBV11-2 with TRBJ2-1; D is uncertain. From germline, CDR1 is SGHAT and CDR2 FQNNGV. Between the trimmed V and J ends, which lost 5 bases and 5 bases, there was a span of 13 bases. The CDR3 loop spans 14 amino acids.

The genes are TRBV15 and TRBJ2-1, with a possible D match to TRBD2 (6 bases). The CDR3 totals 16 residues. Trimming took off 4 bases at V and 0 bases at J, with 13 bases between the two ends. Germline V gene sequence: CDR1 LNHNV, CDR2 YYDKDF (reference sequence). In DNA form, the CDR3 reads TGTGCCACCAGCATAACGCTTAGCGGCTCCTACAATGAGCAGTTCTTC. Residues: CATSITLSGSYNEQFF.

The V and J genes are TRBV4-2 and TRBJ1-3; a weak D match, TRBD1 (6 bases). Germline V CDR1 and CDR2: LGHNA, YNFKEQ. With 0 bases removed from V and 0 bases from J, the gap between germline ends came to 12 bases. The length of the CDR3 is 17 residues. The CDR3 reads CASSQDSGGSSGNTIYF. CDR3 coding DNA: TGTGCCAGCAGCCAAGATTCCGGGGGCAGCTCTGGAAACACCATATATTTT.